The 20 T cell receptor beta chains reported below all come from one sample, sequenced in a study of blood T cell repertoires in COVID-19. Clones were read by immunoSEQ multiplex PCR, and TCRdb kept only the in-frame ones, dropping some. The repertoire holds 250,000 to 350,000 clones, with approximately 88% as singletons. Sequencing was done on a sample of peripheral blood. These receptors came from a woman aged 25-40 years who had recovered from COVID-19.

This sequence joins TRBV27 and TRBJ1-2; TRBD1 matches at 9 bases. The CDR3 runs to 16 residues. Germline V gives CDR1 MNHEY, CDR2 SMNVEV (reference sequence). After removal of 5 bases from V and 2 bases from J, the junction contained 9 bases not matched to a gene. In DNA, the CDR3 is TGTGCCAGCAGTCATATCGGGACAGGGTCCAACTATGGCTACACCTTC. Translated: CASSHIGTGSNYGYTF.

V is TRBV14 and J is TRBJ1-1, with 8 positions matching TRBD1. CDR1 is SGHDN and CDR2 is FVKESK in the germline V gene. This CDR3 contains 19 residues. With 0 bases clipped from V and 4 bases from J, the junction kept 16 bases outside the gene matches. This chain's CDR3 is CASSQDRSGGQGRFTEAFF. CDR3 sequence (DNA): TGTGCCAGCAGCCAAGATCGCTCAGGGGGCCAGGGGAGGTTCACTGAAGCTTTCTTT.

In its sample, this clone was seen once. The chain uses TRBV3-1 (or the pseudogene TRBV3-2) and TRBJ2-5, with TRBD1 identical over 7 bases. Losses at the gene ends were 1 base for V and 4 bases for J; bases not matched to a gene: 6. The CDR3 covers 15 residues. Germline assignment: CDR1 LGHDT and CDR2 YNNKEL (reference sequence). In nucleotides, the CDR3 is TGTGCCAGCAGCCAAGGAGGGGGCGGAGGAGAGACCCAGTACTTC. Encoded protein: CASSQGGGGGETQYF.

This clone was seen once. The chain couples TRBV29-1 to TRBJ2-2; tentative D call: TRBD2 (5 bases). With 4 bases removed from V and 0 bases from J, the gap between germline ends came to 15 bases. Germline V gene sequence: CDR1 SQVTM, CDR2 ANQGSEA. The CDR3 sequence is 16 residues long. DNA of the CDR3: TGCAGCGTTGTTATGAGGGAATCCGCGAACACCGGGGAGCTGTTTTTT. It encodes CSVVMRESANTGELFF.

The V gene is TRBV9, the J gene TRBJ1-1; no clear D gene. The ends were cut back, 3 bases at V and 7 bases at J, with 13 bases in the middle. Looked up from germline, CDR1 is SGDLS and CDR2 is YYNGEE. The CDR3 sequence is 13 residues long. The CDR3 region has the DNA TGTGCCAGCAGCGGAGGGTACGGCAATGAAGCTTTCTTT. The encoded protein is CASSGGYGNEAFF. Full variable domain (missing parts from reference TRBV9 and TRBJ1-1): DSGVTQTPKHLITATGQRVTLRCSPRSGDLSVYWYQQSLDQGLQFLIQYYNGEERAKGNILERFSAQQFPDLHSELNLSSLELGDSALYFCASSGGYGNEAFFGQGTRLTVV.

The V gene is TRBV5-1, the J gene TRBJ2-2; a weak D match, TRBD2 (6 bases). Trimming took 0 bases from V and 4 from J, leaving 19 bases between them. CDR1 SGHRS and CDR2 YFSETQ come from the germline V gene. The length of the CDR3 is 18 residues. CDR3 region: CASSLEEGHPVGTGELFF. The CDR3 DNA is TGCGCCAGCAGCTTGGAGGAGGGGCACCCTGTCGGCACCGGGGAGCTGTTTTTT.

The chain joins TRBV20-1 to TRBJ1-5; 7 bases are shared with TRBD1. Germline assignment: CDR1 DFQATT and CDR2 SNEGSKA (reference sequence). J was trimmed by 7 bases and V by 3 bases; bases with no gene match: 9. The CDR3 runs 14 residues. Here the CDR3 DNA reads TGCAGTGCTAGTTCGGGGACAGTGGGCCAGCCCCAGCATTTT. This sequence encodes CSASSGTVGQPQHF.

This clone has a single count. This chain uses TRBV5-5 with TRBJ2-3; the match to TRBD1 covers 10 bases. Germline trimming cut 4 bases from V and 3 bases from J; bases unmatched to any gene: 5. This CDR3 contains 15 residues. CDR1 SGHKS and CDR2 YYEKEE come from the germline V gene (reference sequence). DNA for the CDR3: TGTGCCAGCAGCCGACAGGGGGCCGTGACAGATACGCAGTATTTT. This translates into CASSRQGAVTDTQYF.

The chain is built from TRBV19 and TRBJ1-5, with 9 bases matching TRBD1. The CDR3 extends over 16 amino acids. CDR1 is LNHDA and CDR2 is SQIVND in the germline V gene (reference sequence). V dropped 6 bases and J dropped 0; count of bases not matched to a gene: 6. CDR3 sequence: CASRRGDRVSNQPQHF. The CDR3, as DNA: TGTGCCAGTAGGCGGGGGGACAGGGTTAGCAATCAGCCCCAGCATTTT.

The chain is built from TRBV4-2 and TRBJ1-2; 11 bases match TRBD1. The length of the CDR3 is 20 residues. Germline V gene sequence: CDR1 LGHNA, CDR2 YNFKEQ. Losses at the gene ends were 0 bases for V and 5 bases for J; bases not matched to a gene: 17. The CDR3 DNA reads TGTGCCAGCAGCCAAGAAGTCCGGACAGGGGGCGCGGGTTCGGCGTATGGCTACACCTTC. Protein sequence: CASSQEVRTGGAGSAYGYTF.

The chain uses TRBV14 and TRBJ1-1; no reliable D call. CDR1 and CDR2 from the germline V gene are SGHDN and FVKESK. The CDR3 is 13 amino acids. V lost 7 bases and J 0 bases, leaving 9 bases between the germline ends. CDR3 DNA: TGTGCCAGCAAGAAACAAGTGAACACTGAAGCTTTCTTT. Its protein product is CASKKQVNTEAFF.

This rearrangement joins TRBV11-3 to TRBJ2-4, with D possibly TRBD1 on 6 matching bases. The CDR3 totals 19 residues. In germline, CDR1 is SGHNT, CDR2 YENEEA. Trimming cost V 6 bases and J 0 bases, with 24 bases left between them. The CDR3 is CASRITPLGQPIAKNIQYF. The DNA of the CDR3 is TGTGCCAGCAGAATAACCCCCCTCGGACAGCCGATAGCCAAAAACATTCAGTACTTC.

This chain connects TRBV4-3 to TRBJ2-5; 7 nucleotides line up with TRBD1. Germline V gene lookup returns CDR1 LGHNA and CDR2 YSLEER. The CDR3 is 16 residues long. The J segment lost 4 bases and the V segment lost 0 bases, leaving 8 bases of the junction unmatched. The CDR3 here is CASSQDRKAGGETQYF. The CDR3 DNA sequence: TGCGCCAGCAGCCAAGACAGAAAGGCAGGGGGAGAGACCCAGTACTTC.

The sample holds one count of this clone. This CDR3 reads CASSIALHTGYEQYF. The DNA of the CDR3 is TGTGCCAGTAGTATCGCGTTACACACAGGCTACGAGCAGTACTTC. The chain combines TRBV19 with TRBJ2-7; possibly TRBD1 for D (5 bases). CDR3 length: 15 amino acids. Germline loops: CDR1 LNHDA, CDR2 SQIVND (reference sequence). V was pared by 3 bases and J by 3 bases, with 15 bases between.

The genes are TRBV27 and TRBJ1-3; D gene uncertain. The CDR3 runs 14 residues. Germline CDR1 MNHEY, CDR2 SMNVEV (reference sequence). V was pared by 3 bases and J by 3 bases, with 9 bases between. The CDR3 DNA follows: TGTGCCAGCAGTTTGGGGAGGGTTGGAAACACCATATATTTT. Encoded protein: CASSLGRVGNTIYF.

J is TRBJ1-2 and V is TRBV9; 8 nucleotides align to TRBD1. The trim removed 4 bases at V and 8 bases at J, leaving 13 bases unmatched. Germline V CDR1 and CDR2: SGDLS, YYNGEE. CDR3 size: 15 residues. The CDR3 coding sequence is TGTGCCAGCAGCCTTAGGGGAGGACAGGGTGACGGCTACACCTTC. Translated, it gives CASSLRGGQGDGYTF.

CDR3 sequence (DNA): TGCGCCAGCAGCTATACACAGGGGAACACTGAAGCTTTCTTT. Translation: CASSYTQGNTEAFF. This sequence joins TRBV5-1 and TRBJ1-1; tentatively, D is TRBD1 (6 bases). The germline V and J ends were trimmed by 3 bases and 1 base, with 10 bases remaining between them. Per germline, CDR1 SGHRS and CDR2 YFSETQ. CDR3 length: 14 amino acids.

This chain uses TRBV7-9 with TRBJ2-1; no reliable D call. The CDR3 is 13 residues long. V was pared by 5 bases and J by 5 bases, with 10 bases between. Germline CDR1 is SEHNR and CDR2 is FQNEAQ (reference sequence). CDR3 amino acids: CASSQATNNEQFF. The CDR3 bases are TGTGCCAGCAGCCAGGCGACGAACAATGAGCAGTTCTTC.

This clone was counted a few times. The chain couples TRBV14 to TRBJ2-1; D perhaps matches TRBD2 (5 bases). V was trimmed by 8 bases and J by 12 bases, leaving 14 bases between them. CDR1 and CDR2 (germline): SGHDN, FVKESK. The CDR3 length is 11 residues. CDR3 in amino acids: CASHSLGGQFF. The CDR3 DNA reads as TGTGCCAGCCACTCGCTTGGAGGGCAGTTCTTC.

This clone was seen more than once but under ten times. This chain uses TRBV6-4 with TRBJ2-2; D possibly corresponds to TRBD2 (6 bases). CDR3 length: 15 amino acids. With 3 bases removed from V and 4 bases from J, the gap between germline ends came to 12 bases. Germline loops: CDR1 MRHNA, CDR2 SNTAGT. The CDR3 spells CASSESQGGTGELFF. CDR3 DNA sequence: TGTGCCAGCAGTGAATCCCAGGGAGGCACCGGGGAGCTGTTTTTT.